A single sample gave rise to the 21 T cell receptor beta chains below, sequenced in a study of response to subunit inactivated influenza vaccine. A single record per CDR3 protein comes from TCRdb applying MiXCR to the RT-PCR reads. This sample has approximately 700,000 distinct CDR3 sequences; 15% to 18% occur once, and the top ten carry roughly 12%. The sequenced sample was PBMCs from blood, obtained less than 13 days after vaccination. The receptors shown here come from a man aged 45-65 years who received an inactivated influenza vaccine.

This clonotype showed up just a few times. The CDR3 is CASSQTFAGVFQETQYF. CDR3 nucleotide sequence: TGCGCCAGCAGCCAGACCTTTGCGGGAGTCTTCCAAGAGACCCAGTACTTC. The chain links TRBV4-1 to TRBJ2-5; 7 nucleotides match TRBD2. The CDR3 covers 17 residues. The V segment lost 3 bases and the J segment 1 base; nucleotides outside the gene matches: 11. Germline lookup yields CDR1 MGHRA and CDR2 YSYEKL.

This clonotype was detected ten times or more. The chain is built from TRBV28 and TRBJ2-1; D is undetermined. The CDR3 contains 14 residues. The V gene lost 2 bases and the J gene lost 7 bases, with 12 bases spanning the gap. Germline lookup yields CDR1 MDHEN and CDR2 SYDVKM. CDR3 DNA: TGTGCCAGCAGTTTAATGTACTCCCGAAATGAGCAGTTCTTC. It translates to CASSLMYSRNEQFF. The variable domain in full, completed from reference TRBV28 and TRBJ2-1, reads DVKVTQSSRYLVKRTGEKVFLECVQDMDHENMFWYRQDPGLGLRLIYFSYDVKMKEKGDIPEGYSVSREKKERFSLILESASTNQTSMYLCASSLMYSRNEQFFGPGTRLTVL.

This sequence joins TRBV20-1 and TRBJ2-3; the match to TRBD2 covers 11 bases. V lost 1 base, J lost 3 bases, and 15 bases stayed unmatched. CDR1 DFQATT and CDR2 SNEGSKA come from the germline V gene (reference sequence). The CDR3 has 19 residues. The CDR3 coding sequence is TGCAGTGCTAGAGCCCTACTAGCGGGGGCTCCCTCGGCGACAGATACGCAGTATTTT. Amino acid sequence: CSARALLAGAPSATDTQYF.

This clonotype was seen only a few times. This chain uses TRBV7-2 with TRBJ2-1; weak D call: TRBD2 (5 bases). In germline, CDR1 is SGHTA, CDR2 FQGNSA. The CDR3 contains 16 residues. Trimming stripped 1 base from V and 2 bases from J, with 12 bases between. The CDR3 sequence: CASSLVSGFPYNEQFF. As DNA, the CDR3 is TGTGCCAGCAGCTTAGTTTCGGGATTCCCCTACAATGAGCAGTTCTTC.

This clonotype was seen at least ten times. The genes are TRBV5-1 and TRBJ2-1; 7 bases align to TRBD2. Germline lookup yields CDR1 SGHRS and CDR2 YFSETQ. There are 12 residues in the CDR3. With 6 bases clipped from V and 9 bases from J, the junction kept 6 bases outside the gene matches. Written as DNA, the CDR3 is TGCGCCAGCAAACCGGGGAGGGGTGAGCAGTTCTTC. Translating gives CASKPGRGEQFF.

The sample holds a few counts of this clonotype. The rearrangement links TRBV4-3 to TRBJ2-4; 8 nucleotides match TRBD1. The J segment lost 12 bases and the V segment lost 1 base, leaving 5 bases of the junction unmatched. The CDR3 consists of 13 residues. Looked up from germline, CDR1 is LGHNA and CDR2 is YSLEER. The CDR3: CASSQVRGHAQYF. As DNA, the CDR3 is TGCGCCAGCAGCCAAGTCAGGGGGCATGCTCAGTACTTC.

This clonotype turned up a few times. The CDR3 nucleotides read TGTGCCACCAGCGGACAGGAAAGTGAAGCTTTCTTT. It encodes CATSGQESEAFF. The chain uses TRBV15 and TRBJ1-1; 7 nucleotides line up with TRBD1. Germline CDR1 reads LNHNV; CDR2 reads YYDKDF (reference sequence). With V trimmed by 5 bases and J by 7 bases, 4 bases remained unmatched. The CDR3 has 12 amino acids.

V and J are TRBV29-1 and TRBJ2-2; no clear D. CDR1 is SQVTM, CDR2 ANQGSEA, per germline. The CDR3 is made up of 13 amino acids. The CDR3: CTAVKPNTGELFF. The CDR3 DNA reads TGCACCGCAGTGAAACCGAACACCGGGGAGCTGTTTTTT.

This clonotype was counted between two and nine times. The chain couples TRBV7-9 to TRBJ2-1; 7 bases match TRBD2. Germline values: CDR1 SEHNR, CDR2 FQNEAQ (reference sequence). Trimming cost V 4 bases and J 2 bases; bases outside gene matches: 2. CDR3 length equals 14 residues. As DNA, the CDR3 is TGTGCCAGCAGCTCCCGGGAGGCCTACAATGAGCAGTTCTTC. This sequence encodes CASSSREAYNEQFF.

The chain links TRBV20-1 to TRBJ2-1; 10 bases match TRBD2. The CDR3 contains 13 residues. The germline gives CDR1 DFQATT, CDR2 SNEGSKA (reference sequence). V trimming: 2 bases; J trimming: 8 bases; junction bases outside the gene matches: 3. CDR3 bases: TGCAGTGCTAGACTAGCGGGAGCCGATGAGCAGTTCTTC. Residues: CSARLAGADEQFF.

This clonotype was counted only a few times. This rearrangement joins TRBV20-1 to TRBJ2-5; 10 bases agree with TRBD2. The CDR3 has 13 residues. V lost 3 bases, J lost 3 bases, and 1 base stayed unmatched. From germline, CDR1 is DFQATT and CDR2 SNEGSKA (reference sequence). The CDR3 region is CSASLAGEETQYF. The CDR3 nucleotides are TGCAGTGCTAGCCTAGCGGGGGAAGAGACCCAGTACTTC.

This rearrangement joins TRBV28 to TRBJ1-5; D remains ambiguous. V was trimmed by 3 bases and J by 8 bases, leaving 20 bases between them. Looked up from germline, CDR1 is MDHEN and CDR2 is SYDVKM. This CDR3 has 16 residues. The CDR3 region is CASSFLTDALLEPQHF. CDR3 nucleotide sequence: TGTGCCAGCAGTTTTCTGACCGACGCCCTATTAGAGCCCCAGCATTTT.

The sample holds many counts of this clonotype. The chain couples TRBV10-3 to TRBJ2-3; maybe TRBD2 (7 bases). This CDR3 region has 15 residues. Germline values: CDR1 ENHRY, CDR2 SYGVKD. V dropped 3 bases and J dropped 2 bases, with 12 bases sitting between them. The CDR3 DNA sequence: TGTGCCATCAGTGATAGGCGGGGGCTCACAGATACGCAGTATTTT. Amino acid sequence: CAISDRRGLTDTQYF.

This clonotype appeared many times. The CDR3 reads CASSQAQRGISNEQFF. Here the CDR3 DNA reads TGTGCCAGCAGCCAGGCCCAGCGGGGTATCTCCAATGAGCAGTTCTTC. V gene TRBV4-2 combines with J gene TRBJ2-1, with TRBD2 identical over 7 bases. The CDR3 extends over 16 amino acids. From germline, CDR1 is LGHNA and CDR2 YNFKEQ. V shed 3 bases, J shed 6 bases, and the junction held 11 bases outside the gene matches.

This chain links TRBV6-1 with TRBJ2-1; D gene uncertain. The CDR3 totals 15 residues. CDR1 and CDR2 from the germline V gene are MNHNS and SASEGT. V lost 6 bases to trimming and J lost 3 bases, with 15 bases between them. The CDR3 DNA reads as TGTGCCAGCAGGTCCGGAAGCCAGATCTACAATGAGCAGTTCTTC. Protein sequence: CASRSGSQIYNEQFF.

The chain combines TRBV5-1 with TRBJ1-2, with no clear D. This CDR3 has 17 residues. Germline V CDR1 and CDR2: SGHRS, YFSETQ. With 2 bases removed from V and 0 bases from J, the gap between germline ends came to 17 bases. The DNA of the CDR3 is TGCGCCAGCAGCTTTGTTGCCGGTCCCGTCACTAACTATGGCTACACCTTC. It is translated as CASSFVAGPVTNYGYTF.

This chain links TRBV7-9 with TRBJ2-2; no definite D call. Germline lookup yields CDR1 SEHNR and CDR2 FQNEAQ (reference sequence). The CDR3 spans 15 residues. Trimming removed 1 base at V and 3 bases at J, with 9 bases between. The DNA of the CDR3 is TGTGCCAGCAGCTTAGGGCCACGACACACCGGGGAGCTGTTTTTT. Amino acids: CASSLGPRHTGELFF. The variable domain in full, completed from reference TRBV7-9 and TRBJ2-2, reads DTGVSQNPRHKITKRGQNVTFRCDPISEHNRLYWYRQTLGQGPEFLTYFQNEAQLEKSRLLSDRFSAERPKGSFSTLEIQRTEQGDSAMYLCASSLGPRHTGELFFGEGSRLTVL.

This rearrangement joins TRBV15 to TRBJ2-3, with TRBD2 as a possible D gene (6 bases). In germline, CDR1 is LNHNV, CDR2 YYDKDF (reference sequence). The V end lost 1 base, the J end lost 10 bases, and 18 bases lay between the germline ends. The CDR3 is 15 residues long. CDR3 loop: CATSRVVSGGAPQYF. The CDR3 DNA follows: TGTGCCACCAGCAGAGTTGTTAGCGGAGGCGCGCCGCAGTATTTT.

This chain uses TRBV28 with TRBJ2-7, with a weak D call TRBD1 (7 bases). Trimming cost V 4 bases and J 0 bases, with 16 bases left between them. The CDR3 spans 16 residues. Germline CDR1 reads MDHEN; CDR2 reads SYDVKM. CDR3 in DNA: TGTGCCAGCAGTTCACGATACAGGGGACTCTCCTACGAGCAGTACTTC. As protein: CASSSRYRGLSYEQYF.

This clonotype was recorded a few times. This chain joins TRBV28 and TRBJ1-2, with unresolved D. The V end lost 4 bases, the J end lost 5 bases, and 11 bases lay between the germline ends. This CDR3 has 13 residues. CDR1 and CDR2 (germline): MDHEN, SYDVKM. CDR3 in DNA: TGTGCCAGCAGTTCAGGACTAAAGTATGGCTACACCTTC. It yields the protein CASSSGLKYGYTF.

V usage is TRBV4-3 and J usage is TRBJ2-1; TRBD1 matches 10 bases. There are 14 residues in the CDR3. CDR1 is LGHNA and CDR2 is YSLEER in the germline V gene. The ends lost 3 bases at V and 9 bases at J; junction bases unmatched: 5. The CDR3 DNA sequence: TGCGCCAGCAGCCATCGGACAGGGGGTAGTGAGCAGTTCTTC. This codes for CASSHRTGGSEQFF.